The T cell receptor beta chain under discussion was sequenced for a study of control samples from healthy donors and cancer patients (TCRdb year 2020). The count of this clone is one. Its antigen target is currently unknown. No base-level quality is on record; no much larger clone is a single base apart. The library was produced with the immunoSEQ multiplex PCR assay. In TCRdb, the immuneACCESS table is reduced to in-frame sequences with V and J assigned. These tables do not hold every clone; where another copy was compared, an unresolved V gene accounts for under half, and the others remain unexplained. Present in this sample are tens of thousands of clones, more than 70% of which were seen just once. The ten largest account for 20% to 25% of the sample. The germline V gene (reference sequence) sets CDR1 to WNHNN and CDR2 to SYGVQD. The trim is 2 bases for V and 7 bases for J, with a gap of 6 bases between the germline ends. Reading from cysteine to phenylalanine, the CDR3 counts 13 amino acids. The sequence is cut down to CDR3 DNA, 39 bases in frame from base 1.

The TCR originated in an older woman with lung cancer. Recombination connected TRBV10-1 to TRBJ1-6, with an unclear D gene assignment. What was sequenced was PBMCs. The encoded CDR3 is CASSEAINSPLHF. The sequence in DNA is TGCGCCAGCAGTGAGGCCATCAATTCACCCCTCCACTTT.